These 25 T cell receptor beta chains came from one sample sequenced in a study of tumor-infiltrating lymphocytes in primary liver carcinoma. Co-extraction of RNA and DNA was performed on roughly 20-33 mg of unsorted bulk tissue. Constant-region priming of about 0.5 ug total RNA yielded TCR beta cDNA. Three-round nested multiplex PCR performed with slightly modified ARM-PCR produced the TCR beta libraries. The first two PCR rounds used TRBV1-TRBV30 primers with a Cbeta primer, approximately 9 cycles each. TCRdb independently ran MiXCR on the multiplex PCR reads; one entry per CDR3 protein. The top ten hold less than 45% of the sample, which has fewer than 75,000 distinct CDR3 sequences, roughly two thirds seen once. The sequenced material came from liver tumor tissue from sampling region 4. Subset meaning: tumor region T4, right-lateral pole. Receptor source: a man aged 35 to 55 with primary liver carcinoma and hepatitis B virus infection.

A note on this clonotype: A read error is likely, as this CDR3 ends without the conserved phenylalanine or tryptophan. The limits of the CDR3 on the DNA are not certain, so only TCRdb's listed CDR3 is given. The chain uses TRBV29-1 and TRBJ1-1; the table calls TRBD1, which could not be checked here. The V gene's germline CDR1 is SQVTM and CDR2 ANQGSEA. The CDR3 length is 14 residues, termini included. CDR3 loop: CSVEGTPSSPEALV.

This clonotype occurred once. The CDR3 does not end in the conserved phenylalanine or tryptophan, so this is likely a read error. The chain has TRBV24-1 and TRBJ2-6, with D perhaps matching TRBD2 (6 bases). Germline V gives CDR1 KGHDR, CDR2 SFDVKD. This CDR3 is 16 amino acids long. The CDR3 DNA sequence: TGTGCCACTAGTGATCCAGCGGGCTCTGGGGCCAACGTCCTGACTCTC. Protein product: CATSDPAGSGANVLTL.

This clonotype came up a few times. This chain joins TRBV7-9 and TRBJ2-4; D might be TRBD1 (5 bases). V lost 9 bases to trimming and J lost 2 bases, with 23 bases between them. This CDR3 spans 17 amino acids. The V gene's germline CDR1 is SEHNR and CDR2 FQNEAQ (reference sequence). CDR3: CASSQMEGKGSKNIQYF. Here the CDR3 DNA reads TGTGCCAGTAGCCAAATGGAAGGGAAGGGGTCCAAAAACATTCAGTACTTC.

Of note for this clonotype: The junction shows a germline mismatch at one end, possibly a read error. V is TRBV6-5 and J is TRBJ2-2, with TRBD2 as a possible D gene (5 bases). The CDR3 consists of 12 residues. The germline gives CDR1 MNHEY, CDR2 SVGAGI. CDR3 nucleotides: TGTGTCACCGGGATGAACAGCGGGGAGCTGTTTTTT. It codes for CVTGMNSGELFF.

This clonotype was seen ten or more times. This chain joins TRBV19 and TRBJ2-1; D remains ambiguous. This CDR3 contains 12 residues. Germline assignment: CDR1 LNHDA and CDR2 SQIVND (reference sequence). With 6 bases removed from V and 5 bases from J, the gap between germline ends came to 8 bases. The CDR3 protein is CASSRGHNEQFF. The DNA for the CDR3 is TGTGCCAGTAGCAGAGGTCACAATGAGCAGTTCTTC.

For this clonotype: This likely comes from a read error, as the CDR3 has no conserved phenylalanine or tryptophan at its end. The chain carries TRBV12-3 or TRBV12-4 and TRBJ1-2; D is perhaps TRBD1 (5 bases). The V gene lost 3 bases and the J gene lost 0 bases, with 14 bases spanning the gap. There are 16 residues in the CDR3. The DNA of the CDR3 is TGTGCCAGCAGTTTCAGGGTGAGGAGGGCTAACTATGGCTACACCCTC. Translated, it gives CASSFRVRRANYGYTL.

With respect to this clonotype: Since a much larger clone is just one base distant, this may be a read error. The CDR3 DNA reads TGTGCCACCTTCCCGAGGGATAGCGGAAAATTTCAAGAGACCCAGTACTTC. The encoded protein is CATFPRDSGKFQETQYF. This sequence joins TRBV7-3 and TRBJ2-5; D is possibly TRBD2 (6 bases). Per the germline V gene, CDR1 is SGHTA and CDR2 is FQGTGA. V was clipped by 10 bases and J by 2 bases, with 26 bases between them. The CDR3 totals 17 residues.

Details on this clonotype: The junction shows a germline mismatch at one end, possibly a read error. V gene TRBV6-6 combines with J gene TRBJ1-1; D not resolved. Germline lookup yields CDR1 MNHNY and CDR2 SVGAGI (reference sequence). This CDR3 comprises 13 residues. The CDR3 reads CASSFHGSTEALF. CDR3 sequence (DNA): TGTGCCAGCAGTTTCCATGGGAGCACTGAAGCTCTCTTT.

At least ten counts were recorded for this clonotype. The V call is TRBV20-1, the J call TRBJ2-1, with 10 bases matching TRBD2. Germline-derived CDR1 and CDR2 are DFQATT and SNEGSKA (reference sequence). V lost 5 bases to trimming and J lost 4 bases; unmatched junction nucleotides: 8. The CDR3 is 15 amino acids. The CDR3 DNA reads TGCAGTGCTGGATCTAGCGGGAGTCATTACAATGAGCAGTTCTTC. Encoded protein: CSAGSSGSHYNEQFF.

This clonotype was found many times. The V gene is TRBV5-1, the J gene TRBJ2-1; 9 bases agree with TRBD1. The germline V gene has CDR1 SGHRS and CDR2 YFSETQ. This CDR3 region has 14 residues. V gave up 4 bases and J gave up 6 bases; unmatched junction bases: 5. CDR3 protein: CASSGGQGSNEQFF. The CDR3 DNA sequence: TGCGCCAGCAGCGGTGGACAGGGGAGCAATGAGCAGTTCTTC.

The table lists this clonotype with many counts. V and J are TRBV28 and TRBJ2-7, with D perhaps matching TRBD2 (5 bases). This CDR3 comprises 13 residues. Germline V gives CDR1 MDHEN, CDR2 SYDVKM. V gave up 5 bases and J gave up 0 bases, with 8 bases separating them. The CDR3 protein is CASSMTNSYEQYF. The CDR3 nucleotides read TGTGCCAGCAGTATGACTAACTCCTACGAGCAGTACTTC.

CDR3 sequence: CVISLQGAQYF. The DNA for the CDR3 is TGTGTCATCAGTTTGCAGGGTGCGCAGTATTTT. V gene TRBV12-3 or TRBV12-4 combines with J gene TRBJ2-3, with D maybe TRBD1 (5 bases). The CDR3 sequence is 11 residues long.

This clonotype has at least ten counts. The J gene is TRBJ2-2, the V gene TRBV6-5; TRBD2 might be the D (6 bases). There are 14 residues in the CDR3. The germline V gene has CDR1 MNHEY and CDR2 SVGAGI. The V end lost 0 bases, the J end lost 12 bases, and 14 bases lay between the germline ends. DNA for the CDR3: TGTGCCAGCAGTTACTCGAGGAAACGGGAGAAGCTGTTTTTT. This sequence encodes CASSYSRKREKLFF.

As regards this clonotype: Possible read error: a much larger clone is one base away. This sequence joins TRBV5-4 and TRBJ2-1; D is undetermined. CDR1 and CDR2 from the germline V gene are SGHNT and YYREEE (reference sequence). Trimming left V 4 bases short and J 5 bases short, with 10 bases between. This CDR3 has 13 amino acids. CDR3 sequence: CASSLSRNNEQFF. The DNA of the CDR3 is TGTGCCAGCAGCCTCAGCCGCAACAATGAGCAGTTCTTC.

Regarding this clonotype: The junction does not match germline at one end; this may be a read error. The gene calls are TRBV6-5 and TRBJ1-1; weak D call: TRBD1 (5 bases). Germline V lookup: CDR1 MNHEY, CDR2 SVGAGI. The length of the CDR3 is 14 residues. CDR3 sequence reads: CVSRTGLPNTEAFF. The CDR3 DNA is TGTGTCAGCAGAACGGGACTTCCGAACACTGAAGCTTTCTTT.

As regards this clonotype: A read error is possible here, since a much larger clone lies one base away. V is TRBV11-2 and J is TRBJ2-3, with 7 bases identical to TRBD2. The CDR3 is 14 residues long. Germline-derived CDR1 and CDR2 are SGHAT and FQNNGV. CDR3 in amino acids: CASGLSGMEDTKYF. The DNA of the CDR3 is TGTGCCAGCGGCTTGAGCGGGATGGAAGATACGAAGTATTTT.

The chain combines TRBV4-1 with TRBJ1-3; no reliable D call. CDR1 and CDR2 from the germline V gene are MGHRA and YSYEKL. The V end was cut by 9 bases, the J end by 8 bases, with 11 bases between. The CDR3 covers 11 residues. DNA for the CDR3: TGCGCCAGTACCCAATCGGACACCATATATTTT. Residues: CASTQSDTIYF.

As concerns this clonotype: Without the conserved terminal phenylalanine or tryptophan, this CDR3 likely stems from a read error. The chain carries TRBV29-1 and TRBJ2-1, with a tentative D call TRBD1 (6 bases). Per the germline V gene, CDR1 is SQVTM and CDR2 is ANQGSEA. The CDR3 is made up of 14 amino acids. V was pared by 7 bases and J by 6 bases, with 19 bases between. The CDR3 bases are TGCAGCGGGATCGGGCAGGGGACCTTCAATGAGCAGTTCCTC. Its translation is CSGIGQGTFNEQFL.

This clonotype showed up many times. This sequence joins TRBV29-1 and TRBJ2-3; D possibly corresponds to TRBD2 (6 bases). The germline V gene has CDR1 SQVTM and CDR2 ANQGSEA. CDR3 size: 14 residues. V was shortened by 4 bases and J by 5 bases, with 16 bases between the two germline ends. The CDR3 here is CSVGAVGAGDTQYF. CDR3 bases: TGCAGCGTTGGAGCGGTGGGAGCGGGAGATACGCAGTATTTT.

The rearrangement joins TRBV29-1 to TRBJ2-3; 8 bases agree with TRBD1. The CDR3 extends over 15 amino acids. Trimming took 7 bases from V and 3 from J; bases not matched to a gene: 12. Germline assignment: CDR1 SQVTM and CDR2 ANQGSEA. The CDR3 protein is CSAELRDRGTDTQYF. The CDR3 DNA sequence: TGCAGCGCTGAGTTGCGAGACAGGGGAACAGATACGCAGTATTTT.

This clonotype was recorded many times. Germline and junction disagree at one end, which may indicate a read error. This chain joins TRBV6-6 and TRBJ1-2; D is unclear. Germline values: CDR1 MNHNY, CDR2 SVGAGI (reference sequence). This CDR3 has 13 amino acids. Written as DNA, the CDR3 is TGTGCCAGCGGTTATTGGAGGCAGGATGGCTACACCTTC. This codes for CASGYWRQDGYTF.

The chain recombines TRBV6-5 with TRBJ2-2, with D unresolved. Germline assignment: CDR1 MNHEY and CDR2 SVGAGI. V was trimmed by 9 bases and J by 1 base, leaving 15 bases between them. The CDR3 sequence is 15 residues long. The CDR3 protein is CARRVTAMNTGELFF. In DNA, the CDR3 is TGTGCCAGAAGAGTGACGGCCATGAACACCGGGGAGCTGTTTTTT.

The chain combines TRBV6-1 with TRBJ2-7; D is uncertain. Germline V gene data show CDR1 as MNHNS and CDR2 as SASEGT. Trimming took 6 bases from V and 5 from J, leaving 11 bases between them. The CDR3 totals 12 residues. The CDR3 DNA follows: TGTGCCAGCAGCGCGGCAGCCCACGAGCAGTACTTC. Translation: CASSAAAHEQYF.

There are many counts of this clonotype. The chain couples TRBV11-2 to TRBJ2-4; D may be TRBD1 (6 bases). The germline V gene encodes CDR1 SGHAT and CDR2 FQNNGV. Trimming shortened V by 0 bases and J by 8 bases, and 14 bases separated the two germline ends. The length of the CDR3 is 15 residues. The CDR3 loop is CASSLDGWGRDIQYF. In DNA, the CDR3 is TGTGCCAGCAGCTTAGATGGTTGGGGGCGCGACATTCAGTACTTC.

A remark on this clonotype: One base away lies a much larger clone, so this may be a sequencing read error. The chain is built from TRBV20-1 and TRBJ2-5; D gene unclear. The V end was cut by 2 bases, the J end by 4 bases, with 11 bases between. This CDR3 region has 13 residues. Germline V gene lookup returns CDR1 DFQATT and CDR2 SNEGSKA (reference sequence). The CDR3 reads CSARSWSRETQYF. The CDR3, as DNA: TGCAGTGCTAGATCGTGGTCGCGAGAGACCCAGTACTTC.